The text below deals with one T cell receptor (beta chain). Antigen specificity is unknown. The data stem from a study of vaccination and CD4 T cells after COVID-19. Points from the study as a whole: Spike mono-reactivity was shown by 304 of 307 vaccine-specific clones in convalescent patients.

CDR3 length: 13 amino acids. CDR1 and CDR2 (germline): MNHEY, SVGEGT. With 7 bases removed from V and 5 bases from J, the gap between germline ends came to 14 bases. Cultured CD4+ T-cell DNA underwent Oncomine TCR Beta short-read sequencing. Genomic DNA was taken out of cultured CD4+ T cells by extraction. TCRdb analysed the PCR reads with MiXCR anew, one entry per CDR3 protein. Of roughly 26,000 distinct CDR3 sequences detected, approximately 40% appear once; the ten largest clones hold 11%. Regarding treatment: approximately nine-day PBMC culture with coronavirus spike peptide pools or control peptides (ViraFEST assay). PBMCs were cultured at fewer than 2.5 million per well with roughly 9.9 IU/ml IL-2 and 8.5 to 10 ug/ml peptide pools.

The chain recombines TRBV6-2 or TRBV6-3 with TRBJ1-2, with unresolved D. This receptor was identified in a human donor who had recovered from COVID-19. What was sequenced was CD4+ T cells from blood, cultured in vitro. CDR3 coding DNA: TGTGCCAGCATACCGGGCCCCGATTATGGCTACACCTTC. It yields the protein CASIPGPDYGYTF.